A selection of T cell receptor beta chains follows, all from one sample in a study of blood T cell repertoires in COVID-19. The repertoire was sequenced with immunoSEQ multiplex PCR; TCRdb's copy has only in-frame clones and lacks some. In the table there are around 58,000 clones, approximately 88% of which are singletons. Sequences were obtained from peripheral blood. The receptors stem from a human donor in a cohort sampled during active COVID-19. The CDR3 runs from the conserved cysteine through the conserved F or W. The D gene is left open where the match is weak. Clone size is shown for a subset of rows, as once, few, many or a class of expanded clone.

abundance	d_gene	j_gene	v_gene	CDR3aa	CDR3nt
few	TRBD1	TRBJ2-7	TRBV2	CASSEWQGAYEQYF	TGTGCCAGCAGTGAGTGGCAGGGGGCCTACGAGCAGTACTTC
.	.	TRBJ1-4	TRBV28	CASSLVGVGNEKLFF	TGTGCCAGCAGTTTGGTAGGGGTTGGGAATGAAAAACTGTTTTTT
.	TRBD2	TRBJ2-7	TRBV6-6	CASSPTSGQNYEQYF	TGTGCCAGCAGCCCAACTAGCGGCCAGAACTACGAGCAGTACTTC
.	.	TRBJ1-1	TRBV3-1/TRBV3-2	CASSQANARAFF	TGTGCCAGCAGCCAAGCCAACGCGAGGGCTTTCTTT
.	.	TRBJ2-7	TRBV20-1	CSARVPGEQYF	TGCAGTGCTAGGGTCCCGGGGGAGCAGTACTTC
.	TRBD1	TRBJ2-7	TRBV30	CAWSLLPGTGRWLDF	TGTGCCTGGAGTTTACTCCCCGGGACAGGGAGATGGTTGGACTTC
.	.	TRBJ1-4	TRBV19	CASSIPGQPNEKLFF	TGTGCCAGTAGTATACCCGGACAGCCCAATGAAAAACTGTTTTTT
.	TRBD1	TRBJ2-2	TRBV5-1	CASSLADRGARELFF	TGCGCCAGCAGCTTGGCGGACAGGGGGGCTCGGGAGCTGTTTTTT
.	.	TRBJ1-3	TRBV28	CASRAGPGNTIYF	TGTGCCAGCAGAGCGGGACCCGGAAACACCATATATTTT
.	TRBD1	TRBJ1-2	TRBV28	CASTRTGDNYGYTF	TGTGCCAGCACCAGGACAGGGGATAACTATGGCTACACCTTC
.	TRBD1	TRBJ2-7	TRBV7-8	CASSLGGTGGLNEQYF	TGTGCCAGCAGCTTAGGAGGGACAGGGGGCTTGAACGAGCAGTACTTC
.	TRBD1	TRBJ2-5	TRBV29-1	CSADLGAGGYETQYF	TGCAGCGCCGACCTGGGTGCAGGGGGCTACGAGACCCAGTACTTC
.	.	TRBJ2-1	TRBV19	CASSIKRGIREQFF	TGTGCCAGTAGTATTAAACGGGGAATAAGGGAGCAGTTCTTC
.	.	TRBJ1-2	TRBV7-2	CASSRYQTQGTYGYTF	TGTGCCAGCAGCCGTTACCAAACTCAGGGGACCTATGGCTACACCTTC
.	.	TRBJ2-5	TRBV5-3	CARTFPLSRVETQYF	TGTGCCAGAACCTTCCCCCTATCCCGGGTGGAGACCCAGTACTTC
.	.	TRBJ1-1	TRBV7-3	CASSFTGMNTEAFF	TGTGCCAGCAGCTTCACAGGAATGAACACTGAAGCTTTCTTT
few	.	TRBJ1-1	TRBV5-4	CASSSGQLEAFF	TGTGCCAGCAGCTCTGGACAGCTTGAAGCTTTCTTT
few	.	TRBJ1-4	TRBV7-8	CASTPGATNEKLFF	TGTGCCAGCACCCCCGGTGCAACTAATGAAAAACTGTTTTTT